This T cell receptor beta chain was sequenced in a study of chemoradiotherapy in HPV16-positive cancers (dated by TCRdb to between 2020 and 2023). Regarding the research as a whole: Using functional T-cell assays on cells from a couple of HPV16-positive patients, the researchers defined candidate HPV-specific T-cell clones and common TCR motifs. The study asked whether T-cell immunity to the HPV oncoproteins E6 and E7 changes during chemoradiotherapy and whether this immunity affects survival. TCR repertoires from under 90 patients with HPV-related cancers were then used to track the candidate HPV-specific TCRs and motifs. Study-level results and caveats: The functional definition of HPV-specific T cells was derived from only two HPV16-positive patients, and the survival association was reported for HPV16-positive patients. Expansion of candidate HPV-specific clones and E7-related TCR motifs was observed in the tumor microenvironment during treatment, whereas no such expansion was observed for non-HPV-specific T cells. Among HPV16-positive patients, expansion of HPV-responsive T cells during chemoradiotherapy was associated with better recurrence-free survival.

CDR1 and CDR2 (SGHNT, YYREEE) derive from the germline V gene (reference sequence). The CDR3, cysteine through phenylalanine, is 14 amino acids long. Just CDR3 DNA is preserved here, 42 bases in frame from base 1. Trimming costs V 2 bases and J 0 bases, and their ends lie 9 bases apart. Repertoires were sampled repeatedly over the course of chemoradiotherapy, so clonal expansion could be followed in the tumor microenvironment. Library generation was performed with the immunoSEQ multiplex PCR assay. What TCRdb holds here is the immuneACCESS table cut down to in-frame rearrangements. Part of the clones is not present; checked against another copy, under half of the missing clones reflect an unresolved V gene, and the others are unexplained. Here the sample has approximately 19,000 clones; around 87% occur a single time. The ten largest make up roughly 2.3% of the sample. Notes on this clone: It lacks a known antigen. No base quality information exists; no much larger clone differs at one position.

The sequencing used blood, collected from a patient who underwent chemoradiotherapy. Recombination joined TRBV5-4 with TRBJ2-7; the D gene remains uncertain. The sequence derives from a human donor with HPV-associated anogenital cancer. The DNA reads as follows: TGTGCCAGCAGCTTAGAACGGAACTCCTACGAGCAGTACTTC. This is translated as CASSLERNSYEQYF.